This TCR beta chain was recovered during a study of beta chain features in type 1 diabetes. Of the isolated RNA, all was reverse transcribed, and so the sequenced material was expressed TCRB transcripts. Here immunoSEQ multiplex PCR was the method, and the copy in TCRdb shows in-frame clones only, minus some. The data show more than 150,000 clones, with around 13% seen just once and approximately 0.62% held by the top ten. On this clone: Antigen unknown.

Trimming at V came to 7 bases and at J to 9 bases, leaving 16 bases not matched to a gene. Germline assignment: CDR1 PRHDT and CDR2 FYEKMQ (reference sequence). This CDR3 is 16 amino acids long. General study points: A possible short-template PCR bias applies equally to patients and controls. At VDJ recombination sites, type 1 diabetes patients had fewer insertions and more deleted nucleotides.

The V call is TRBV13, the J call TRBJ2-1; 9 bases line up with TRBD2. The receptor comes from a woman aged 18-35 years in good health. The specimen sequenced was central memory CD4+ T cells from blood. The CDR3 reads CASTPSGGRAVGEQFF. CDR3 nucleotides: TGTGCCAGCACTCCGAGTGGCGGGAGGGCGGTGGGTGAGCAGTTCTTC. The complete variable domain, with remaining parts taken from reference TRBV13 and TRBJ2-1, reads AAGVIQSPRHLIKEKRETATLKCYPIPRHDTVYWYQQGPGQDPQFLISFYEKMQSDKGSIPDRFSAQQFSDYHSELNMSSLELGDSALYFCASTPSGGRAVGEQFFGPGTRLTVL.